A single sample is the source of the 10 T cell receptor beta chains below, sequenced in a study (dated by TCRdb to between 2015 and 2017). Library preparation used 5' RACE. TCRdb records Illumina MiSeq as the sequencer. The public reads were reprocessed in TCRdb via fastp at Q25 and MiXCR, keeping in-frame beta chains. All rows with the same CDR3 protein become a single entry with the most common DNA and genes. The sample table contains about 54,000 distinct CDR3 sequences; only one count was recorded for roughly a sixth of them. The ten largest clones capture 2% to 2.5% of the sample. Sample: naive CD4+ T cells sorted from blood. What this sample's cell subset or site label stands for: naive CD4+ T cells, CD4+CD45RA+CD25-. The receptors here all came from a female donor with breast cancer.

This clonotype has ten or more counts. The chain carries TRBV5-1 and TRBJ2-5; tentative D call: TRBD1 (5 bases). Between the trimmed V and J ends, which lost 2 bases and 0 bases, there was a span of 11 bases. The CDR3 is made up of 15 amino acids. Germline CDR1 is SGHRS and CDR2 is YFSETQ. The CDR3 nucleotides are TGCGCCAGCAGCTTAAGGGGCCCCTACCAAGAGACCCAGTACTTC. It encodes CASSLRGPYQETQYF.

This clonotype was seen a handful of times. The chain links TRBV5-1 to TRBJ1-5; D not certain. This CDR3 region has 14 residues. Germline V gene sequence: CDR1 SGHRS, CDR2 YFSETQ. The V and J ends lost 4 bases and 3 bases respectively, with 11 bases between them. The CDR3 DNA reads TGCGCCAGCAGCCTAGACGGCCCCAATCAGCCCCAGCATTTT. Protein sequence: CASSLDGPNQPQHF.

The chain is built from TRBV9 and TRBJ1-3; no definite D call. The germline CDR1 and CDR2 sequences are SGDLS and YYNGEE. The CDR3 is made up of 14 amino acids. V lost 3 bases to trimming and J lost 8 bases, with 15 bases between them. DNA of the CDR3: TGTGCCAGCAGCGCACTAGCGTTCGGGGACACCATATATTTT. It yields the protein CASSALAFGDTIYF. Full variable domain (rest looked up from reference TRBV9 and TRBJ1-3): DSGVTQTPKHLITATGQRVTLRCSPRSGDLSVYWYQQSLDQGLQFLIQYYNGEERAKGNILERFSAQQFPDLHSELNLSSLELGDSALYFCASSALAFGDTIYFGEGSWLTVV.

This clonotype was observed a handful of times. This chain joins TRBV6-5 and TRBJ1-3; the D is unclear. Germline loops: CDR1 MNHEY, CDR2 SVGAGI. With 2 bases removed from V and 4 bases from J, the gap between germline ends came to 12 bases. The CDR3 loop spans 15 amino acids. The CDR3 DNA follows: TGTGCCAGCAGTTACACGCGAGACGCAGGAAACACCATATATTTT. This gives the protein CASSYTRDAGNTIYF.

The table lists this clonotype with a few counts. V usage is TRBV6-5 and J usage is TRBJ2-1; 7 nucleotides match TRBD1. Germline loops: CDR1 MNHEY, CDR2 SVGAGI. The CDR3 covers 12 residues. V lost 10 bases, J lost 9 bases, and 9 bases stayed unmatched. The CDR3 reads CATKRDSSEQFF. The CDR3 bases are TGTGCCACTAAACGGGACAGCAGTGAGCAGTTCTTC.

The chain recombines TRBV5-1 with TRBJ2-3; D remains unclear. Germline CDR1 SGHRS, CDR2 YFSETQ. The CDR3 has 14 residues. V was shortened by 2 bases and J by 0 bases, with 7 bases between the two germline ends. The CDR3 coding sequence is TGCGCCAGCAGCTTAGGATGGAGCACAGATACGCAGTATTTT. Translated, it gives CASSLGWSTDTQYF. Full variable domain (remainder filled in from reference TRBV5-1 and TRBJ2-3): KAGVTQTPRYLIKTRGQQVTLSCSPISGHRSVSWYQQTPGQGLQFLFEYFSETQRNKGNFPGRFSGRQFSNSRSEMNVSTLELGDSALYLCASSLGWSTDTQYFGPGTRLTVL.

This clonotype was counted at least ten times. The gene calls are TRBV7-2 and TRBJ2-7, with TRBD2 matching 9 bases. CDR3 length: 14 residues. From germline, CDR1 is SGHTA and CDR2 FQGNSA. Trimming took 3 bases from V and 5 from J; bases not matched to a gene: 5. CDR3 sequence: CASSFSLAGHEQYF. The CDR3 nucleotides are TGTGCCAGCAGCTTTTCCCTAGCGGGGCACGAGCAGTACTTC.

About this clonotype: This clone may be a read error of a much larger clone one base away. The CDR3 nucleotides are TGCGCCAGCAGTTTGACTAGCGCCAACACAGATACGCACTATTTT. Translating gives CASSLTSANTDTHYF. The rearrangement links TRBV5-1 to TRBJ2-3; TRBD2 matches at 8 bases. The CDR3 runs to 15 residues. Germline V gene data show CDR1 as SGHRS and CDR2 as YFSETQ.

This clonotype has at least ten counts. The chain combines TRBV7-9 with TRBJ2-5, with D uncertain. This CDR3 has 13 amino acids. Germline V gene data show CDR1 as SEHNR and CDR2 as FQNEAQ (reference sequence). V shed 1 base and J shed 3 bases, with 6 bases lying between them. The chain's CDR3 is CASSLGQKETQYF. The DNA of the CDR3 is TGTGCCAGCAGCTTAGGGCAGAAAGAGACCCAGTACTTC.

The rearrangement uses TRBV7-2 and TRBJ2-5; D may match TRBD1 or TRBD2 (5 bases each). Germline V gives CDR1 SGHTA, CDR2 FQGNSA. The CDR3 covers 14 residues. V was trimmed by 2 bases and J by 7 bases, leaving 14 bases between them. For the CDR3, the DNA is TGTGCCAGCAGCTTACTGGCGGGTGGGGGGACCCAGTACTTC. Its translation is CASSLLAGGGTQYF.